This T cell receptor (beta chain) was captured by sequencing in a study of Ad26.COV2.S vaccination and SARS-CoV-2 variants. Study-wide findings and caveats: Placebo recipients showed lower spike-specific TCR breadth than vaccinees. Measurement of non-spike TCR breadth gave similar results in vaccine and placebo recipients. From the TCR breadth and depth analyses, total T cell responses may have been underestimated.

TCRdb's copy holds only in-frame clones and misses some; the assay was immunoSEQ multiplex PCR. The table shows some 330,000 clones, with about nine tenths occurring only once. The treatment is: roughly 20 received Ad26.COV2.S at low or high dose, single or two shots; several received placebo; per-sample allocation not given. The samples were gathered on day 63 after the first injection of vaccine or placebo. Its platform was an Ad26 vector, and its expressed antigen was Wuhan-strain SARS-CoV-2 spike. Worth noting for this clone: Its antigen is currently unknown.

V trimming: 1 base; J trimming: 4 bases; junction bases outside the gene matches: 7. The CDR3 has 17 residues. Germline CDR1 is LGHDT and CDR2 is YNNKEL (reference sequence). Sequenced here: peripheral blood, sampled in a trial of Ad26.COV2.S vaccine versus placebo. The V gene is TRBV3-1 (or the pseudogene TRBV3-2), the J gene TRBJ1-2; 12 bases fit TRBD1. This clonotype originated in a person aged 18-60 years who received the Ad26.COV2.S COVID-19 vaccine or a placebo. The CDR3 protein is CASSQAGQGARVYGYTF. In DNA, the CDR3 is TGTGCCAGCAGCCAAGCGGGACAGGGGGCGCGAGTCTATGGCTACACCTTC.